A selection of T cell receptor beta chains follows, all from one sample in a study of cytomegalovirus exposure and HLA in healthy donors. Only in-frame clones appear in the TCRdb table, and some are missing; sequencing was by immunoSEQ multiplex PCR. The sample lists more than 150,000 clones; 82% were seen once. The sample comprised PBMCs. Receptors originate from a man aged 40-49 years in good health and CMV-seronegative. The CDR3 runs from the conserved cysteine through the conserved F or W. The D gene is left open where the match is weak. Expanded clones are given a class, and other clones once, few, many or no size at all.

v_gene: TRBV2; d_gene: TRBD2; abundance: -; j_gene: TRBJ2-2; CDR3nt: TGTGCCAGCAAAACGGGGGGTTATACCGGGGAGCTGTTTTTT; CDR3aa: CASKTGGYTGELFF
v_gene: TRBV30; d_gene: -; abundance: -; j_gene: TRBJ1-3; CDR3nt: TGTGCCTGGACCTCGGTAAACACCATATATTTT; CDR3aa: CAWTSVNTIYF
v_gene: TRBV30; d_gene: -; abundance: -; j_gene: TRBJ1-6; CDR3nt: TGTGCCTGGAGTCTGGCGGCTTCACCCCTCCACTTT; CDR3aa: CAWSLAASPLHF
v_gene: TRBV9; d_gene: -; abundance: -; j_gene: TRBJ2-2; CDR3nt: TGTGCCAGCAGCCCTTGGGACTTTCTAACCGGGGAGCTGTTTTTT; CDR3aa: CASSPWDFLTGELFF
v_gene: TRBV28; d_gene: TRBD1; abundance: -; j_gene: TRBJ2-3; CDR3nt: TGTGCCAGCAGTGTCCGGGGACAGGGGGCAGATACGCAGTATTTT; CDR3aa: CASSVRGQGADTQYF
v_gene: TRBV4-2; d_gene: -; abundance: -; j_gene: TRBJ1-1; CDR3nt: TGTGCCAGCAGCCTGAGAGCAGGCACTGAAGCTTTCTTT; CDR3aa: CASSLRAGTEAFF
v_gene: TRBV11-2; d_gene: TRBD1; abundance: -; j_gene: TRBJ2-5; CDR3nt: TGTGCCAGCAGCTCTGACAGGGGAGAGACCCAGTACTTC; CDR3aa: CASSSDRGETQYF
v_gene: TRBV10-1; d_gene: TRBD2; abundance: few; j_gene: TRBJ2-7; CDR3nt: TGCGCCAGCAGTGAGATATCTAGCGGGAGCTACGAGCAGTACTTC; CDR3aa: CASSEISSGSYEQYF
v_gene: TRBV5-1; d_gene: TRBD1; abundance: -; j_gene: TRBJ1-2; CDR3nt: TGCGCCAGCAGCTTGGACAGGGGGAATGGCTACACCTTC; CDR3aa: CASSLDRGNGYTF
v_gene: TRBV10-3; d_gene: TRBD2; abundance: -; j_gene: TRBJ2-3; CDR3nt: TGTGCCACCTCCGGGACTAGCGGGGGCCACACAGATACGCAGTATTTT; CDR3aa: CATSGTSGGHTDTQYF
v_gene: TRBV19; d_gene: -; abundance: -; j_gene: TRBJ1-3; CDR3nt: TGTGCCAGTAGCGAAACAGGGCTCGGAAACACCATATATTTT; CDR3aa: CASSETGLGNTIYF
v_gene: TRBV25-1; d_gene: TRBD1; abundance: -; j_gene: TRBJ2-7; CDR3nt: TGTGCCAGCAGTCGTCGCCAGGGGGCCTACGAGCAGTACTTC; CDR3aa: CASSRRQGAYEQYF
v_gene: TRBV11-2; d_gene: TRBD1; abundance: -; j_gene: TRBJ1-6; CDR3nt: TGTGCCAGCAGCTTAGATCCGACAGGGACGAATTCACCCCTCCACTTT; CDR3aa: CASSLDPTGTNSPLHF
v_gene: TRBV7-2; d_gene: TRBD2; abundance: -; j_gene: TRBJ2-3; CDR3nt: TGTGCCAGCAGCTCCCAAGCGGGGGCGAGCACAGATACGCAGTATTTT; CDR3aa: CASSSQAGASTDTQYF
v_gene: TRBV6-5; d_gene: -; abundance: -; j_gene: TRBJ2-7; CDR3nt: TGTGCCAGCAGTTACTTACGAGGCAGCTCCTACGAGCAGTACTTC; CDR3aa: CASSYLRGSSYEQYF
v_gene: TRBV7-2; d_gene: TRBD2; abundance: -; j_gene: TRBJ2-7; CDR3nt: TGTGCCAGCAGCTTTGCTCCGGGACTAGCGGCCTCGGAGCAGTACTTC; CDR3aa: CASSFAPGLAASEQYF
v_gene: TRBV15; d_gene: -; abundance: -; j_gene: TRBJ1-1; CDR3nt: TGTGCCACCAGCCCGGGTGGGGCGGGGACGGCCACTGAAGCTTTCTTT; CDR3aa: CATSPGGAGTATEAFF
v_gene: TRBV5-1; d_gene: TRBD2; abundance: -; j_gene: TRBJ2-5; CDR3nt: TGCGCCAGCACACTGAGGGTAGCGGGAGCAGAGACCCAGTACTTC; CDR3aa: CASTLRVAGAETQYF
v_gene: TRBV20-1; d_gene: TRBD1; abundance: few; j_gene: TRBJ2-7; CDR3nt: TGCAGTGCGGACAGGGAGTACGGGCAGTACTTC; CDR3aa: CSADREYGQYF
v_gene: TRBV9; d_gene: -; abundance: -; j_gene: TRBJ2-2; CDR3nt: TGTGCCAGCAGCCCTAACCTGAACACCGGGGAGCTGTTTTTT; CDR3aa: CASSPNLNTGELFF
v_gene: TRBV11-3; d_gene: -; abundance: -; j_gene: TRBJ2-2; CDR3nt: TGTGCCAGCAGTCAACTTCGTGTCACCGGGGAGCTGTTTTTT; CDR3aa: CASSQLRVTGELFF
v_gene: TRBV18; d_gene: -; abundance: -; j_gene: TRBJ1-1; CDR3nt: TGTGCCAGCTCACCGGATCAGGGGTATACTGAAGCTTTCTTT; CDR3aa: CASSPDQGYTEAFF